This record concerns one T cell receptor (beta chain) sequence. Its antigen remains undetermined. No base qualities exist here, and no much larger clone lies one base off it. This record comes from a study of OX40 agonist ivuxolimab in advanced cancers. Context from the whole study: Ivuxolimab was an agonistic, fully human IgG2 monoclonal antibody directed against OX40 (CD134), a costimulatory receptor. Partial responses occurred in three dose-escalation patients: two with cutaneous melanoma and one with hepatocellular carcinoma. Among the approximately 50 dose-escalation patients, approximately 20 had hepatocellular carcinoma, approximately 15 melanoma, 9 renal cell carcinoma and 9 head and neck cancer. The paper covers the monotherapy dose-escalation part of the phase I ivuxolimab trial, which included N = 52 patients. The point of sequencing TCRbeta in the periphery was to test whether ivuxolimab changed TCR sequence diversity and drove clonal T-cell expansion. A male proportion of 70% to 90% and a mean age of approximately 62 years, ranging from about 20 to 80, were recorded for the dose-escalation cohort. Patients were allowed to have had prior anti-PD-1, anti-PD-L1 or anti-CTLA-4 therapy, and around 43% of the dose-escalation patients had been treated with checkpoint inhibitors. Intravenous ivuxolimab was administered to patients every 2 weeks at six dose levels: 0.01, 0.1, 0.3, 1.5, 3 and 10 mg/kg. Broad study findings and their caveats: Low levels of normalized T-cell clonal expansion were also seen in some patients who did not respond. Partial responders in the 0.1-3.0 mg/kg groups had among the lowest normalized peripheral clonal expansion, especially among CD8+ T cells. Which antigens the clonally expanded peripheral T cells were specific for was not determined. After ivuxolimab, more expanded clones were found on average in CD8+ T cells than in CD4+ T cells. At doses of 0.1 to 3.0 mg/kg, clonal expansion of both CD4+ and CD8+ T cells in blood was seen between baseline and week 6.

The trial excluded patients who had a history of autoimmune disease or who were on systemic immunosuppression. In every dose cohort, peripheral blood was drawn for TCR sequencing at baseline, cycle 4 day 1, and cycle 7 day 1. Samples were obtained from an open-label, multicenter, first-in-human phase I dose-escalation trial of ivuxolimab. The trial enrolled adults with locally advanced or metastatic head and neck squamous cell, hepatocellular, melanoma or renal cell carcinoma. Before TCR sequencing, CD4+ T cells and CD8+ T cells were sorted from peripheral blood as separate populations. Genomic DNA was isolated from the sorted cells so that the TCRbeta CDR3 region could be sequenced. The immunoSEQ Assay was used to sequence the TCRbeta CDR3 regions. TCRdb limited this immuneACCESS table to in-frame rearrangements with V and J called. A share of clones is missing; checked studies link under half to unresolved V genes, and the rest is unexplained. For this sample there are about 90,000 clones; around 91% appear just once. The ten biggest clones cover around 0.15% of the sample.

Sample: CD4+ or CD8+ T cells sorted from blood, taken in a trial of the OX40 agonist ivuxolimab. This sequence originates from an adult with an advanced solid tumor such as melanoma, head and neck, liver or kidney cancer.

The DNA reads as follows: TGCAGCTTGGGGGAGGTCGGGACCCAGTACTTC. It codes for CSLGEVGTQYF. This receptor chain uses TRBV20-1 and TRBJ2-5; the D gene is possibly TRBD2, with 6 bases matching. Including cysteine and phenylalanine, the CDR3 has 11 amino acids. Kept here is only the CDR3 DNA, which spans 33 bases and is read in frame from base 1. CDR1 and CDR2, per the germline V gene (reference sequence), are DFQATT and SNEGSKA.